This T cell receptor beta chain was sequenced in a study of blood T cell repertoires in COVID-19 (TCRdb year 2020). At the level of the whole study: Collaborator samples came from the United States, Italy and Spain and covered acute and convalescent phases of COVID-19. The prospective study material was composed of cDNA or gDNA derived from T cells, B-cell-depleted T cells, or PBMCs. The sample metadata nearly always contained a de-identified subject ID, COVID-19 status, age in years and sex. A freely available public database, intended as a resource for researchers studying the immune response to SARS-CoV-2, is where the repertoires were released. The dataset comprised deeply sampled blood TCRbeta repertoires from subjects exposed to, actively infected with, or recovered from COVID-19. Where available, HLA class I and class II types were obtained from metadata supplied by the sample provider rather than from assay-based typing. Samples came from the ongoing ImmuneRACE study (first 160 participants) plus 1,254 subjects from 6 global collaborators. Study-wide findings and limitations: The amount of clinical and demographic metadata varied by source and participant and was provided uncurated.

The immunoSEQ Assay, a bias-controlled multiplex PCR, was used to amplify TCRbeta CDR3 regions from genomic DNA. Under the source paper's analysis protocol: Nucleated cell counts per sample were estimated from amplification of reference gene primers within the assay. Sequence reads were collapsed and filtered to measure the absolute abundance of every unique TCRbeta CDR3 rearrangement. For each sample, productive Simpson clonality was calculated by taking the square root of Simpson's diversity index across productive rearrangements. TCRdb provides this immuneACCESS table in a form limited to in-frame rearrangements. Some clones are lacking; in checked studies, under half of them reflect an unresolved V gene, and why the rest are absent is not known. Clonal size and the V and J genes are those of that table, whereas D and trimming came from the DNA. Recorded for this sample are some 110,000 clones; more than 60% of them occurred a single time. Around 2.5% of the sample comes from the top ten.

The germline V gene provides CDR1 KGHSH and CDR2 LQKENI. CDR3 length: 13 amino acids, cysteine to phenylalanine. Only the CDR3 region is kept as DNA, spanning 39 bases read in frame from base 1. The V and J ends are trimmed by 6 bases and 4 bases, leaving 12 bases between them. Note on this clone: It lacks a known antigen. No base-level quality is on record; no much larger clone is a single base apart.

Whole blood was collected in K2EDTA tubes by collaborating institutions according to the institutions' own protocols. For TCRbeta analysis, collaborator samples were shipped as frozen whole blood, as isolated PBMCs, or as DNA extracted from either sample type. The specimen was peripheral blood. The receptor was derived from a man aged 50-59 years with acute or convalescent COVID-19. The chain employs TRBV18 and TRBJ1-1, with TRBD1 perhaps the D gene, on 5 matching bases. For the CDR3, the sequence is CASSGGYPTEAFF. The base sequence is TGTGCCAGCTCCGGGGGGTACCCCACTGAAGCTTTCTTT. When the CDR3 is completed using the reference TRBV18 and TRBJ1-1 genes on either side, the full variable domain is NAGVMQNPRHLVRRRGQEARLRCSPMKGHSHVYWYRQLPEEGLKFMVYLQKENIIDESGMPKERFSAEFPKEGPSILRIQQVVRGDSAAYFCASSGGYPTEAFFGQGTRLTVV.